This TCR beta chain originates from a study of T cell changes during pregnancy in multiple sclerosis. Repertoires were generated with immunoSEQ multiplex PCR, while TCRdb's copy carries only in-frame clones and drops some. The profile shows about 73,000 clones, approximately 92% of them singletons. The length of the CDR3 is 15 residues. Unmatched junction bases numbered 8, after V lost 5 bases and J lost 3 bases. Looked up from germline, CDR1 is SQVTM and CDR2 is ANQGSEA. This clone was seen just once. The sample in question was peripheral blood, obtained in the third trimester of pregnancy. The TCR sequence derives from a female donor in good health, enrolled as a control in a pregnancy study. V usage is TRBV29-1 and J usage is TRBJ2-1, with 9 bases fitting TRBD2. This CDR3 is CSVRGGGRDYNEQFF. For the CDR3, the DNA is TGCAGCGTTCGAGGGGGCGGGAGGGACTACAATGAGCAGTTCTTC.